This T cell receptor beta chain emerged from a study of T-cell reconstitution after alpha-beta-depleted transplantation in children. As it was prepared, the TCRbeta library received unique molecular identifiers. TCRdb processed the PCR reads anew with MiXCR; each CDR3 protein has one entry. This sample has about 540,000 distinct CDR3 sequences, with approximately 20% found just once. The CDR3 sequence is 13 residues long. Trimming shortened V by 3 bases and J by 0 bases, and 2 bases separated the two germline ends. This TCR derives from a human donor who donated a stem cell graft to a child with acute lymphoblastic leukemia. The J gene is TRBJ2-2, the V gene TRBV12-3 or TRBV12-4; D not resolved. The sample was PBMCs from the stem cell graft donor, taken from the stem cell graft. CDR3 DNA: TGTGCCAGCAGTTTCCCGAACACCGGGGAGCTGTTTTTT. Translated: CASSFPNTGELFF.